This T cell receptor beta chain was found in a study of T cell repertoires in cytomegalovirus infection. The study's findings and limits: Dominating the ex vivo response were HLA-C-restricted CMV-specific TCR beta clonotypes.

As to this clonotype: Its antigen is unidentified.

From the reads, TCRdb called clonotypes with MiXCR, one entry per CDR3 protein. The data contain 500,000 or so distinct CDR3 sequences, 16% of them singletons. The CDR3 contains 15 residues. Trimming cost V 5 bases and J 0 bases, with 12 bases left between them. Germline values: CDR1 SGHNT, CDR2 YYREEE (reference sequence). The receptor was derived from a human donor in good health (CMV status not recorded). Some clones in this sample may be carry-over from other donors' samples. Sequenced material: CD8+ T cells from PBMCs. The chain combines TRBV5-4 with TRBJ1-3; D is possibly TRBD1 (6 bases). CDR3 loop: CASSYGDISGNTIYF. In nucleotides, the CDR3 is TGTGCCAGCAGTTACGGGGACATCTCTGGAAACACCATATATTTT.